Listed below are T cell receptor beta chains from one sample, sequenced in a study of CD8 T cells in ankylosing spondylitis. TCRdb independently ran MiXCR on the 5' RACE reads; one entry per CDR3 protein. The table includes 700,000 to 850,000 distinct CDR3 sequences, around 11% detected once. The sequenced sample consisted of blood, either unsorted or a sorted T cell fraction (not recorded which). All receptors derive from a male donor with ankylosing spondylitis. The CDR3 runs from the conserved cysteine through the conserved F or W. A D gene is named only where the DNA matches it firmly. Size is omitted from some rows. Given values are once, few, many or a class for expanded clones.

V gene: TRBV20-1; clone size: many; J gene: TRBJ1-2; D gene: TRBD1; CDR3 DNA: TGCAGTGCTAGAGGACAGGGAGGGAGTGGGTACTATGGCTACACCTTC; CDR3 protein: CSARGQGGSGYYGYTF
V gene: TRBV6-2/TRBV6-3; clone size: few; J gene: TRBJ1-1; D gene: TRBD1; CDR3 DNA: TGTGCCAGCAGTCAGGGGGCGTTCGGCACTGAAGCTTTCTTT; CDR3 protein: CASSQGAFGTEAFF
V gene: TRBV5-1; clone size: -; J gene: TRBJ1-4; D gene: -; CDR3 DNA: TGCGCCAGCAGCTTCGGGGTCGGCAGAACTAATGAAAAACTGTTTTTT; CDR3 protein: CASSFGVGRTNEKLFF
V gene: TRBV20-1; clone size: many; J gene: TRBJ2-5; D gene: -; CDR3 DNA: TGCAGTGCTCTAGGGGATCCTCATGGAGAGACCCAGTACTTC; CDR3 protein: CSALGDPHGETQYF
V gene: TRBV6-1; clone size: -; J gene: TRBJ2-1; D gene: -; CDR3 DNA: TGTGCCAGCAGTCCCACTGGAGGGAGCTCCTACAATGAGCAGTTCTTC; CDR3 protein: CASSPTGGSSYNEQFF
V gene: TRBV7-2; clone size: many; J gene: TRBJ1-1; D gene: -; CDR3 DNA: TGTGCCAGCAGCTTATTGCCCGGAGAGAACACTGAAGCTTTCTTT; CDR3 protein: CASSLLPGENTEAFF
V gene: TRBV2; clone size: -; J gene: TRBJ2-2; D gene: TRBD1; CDR3 DNA: TGTGCCAGCAGTGTGGACAGGGCCACCGGGGAGCTGTTTTTT; CDR3 protein: CASSVDRATGELFF
V gene: TRBV6-1; clone size: many; J gene: TRBJ1-2; D gene: -; CDR3 DNA: TGTGCCAGCAGTGAGGACACCGTCGGAGGCTACACCTTC; CDR3 protein: CASSEDTVGGYTF
V gene: TRBV3-1; clone size: -; J gene: TRBJ1-1; D gene: -; CDR3 DNA: TGTGCCAGCAGCCCGAGGGGTAAGAACACTGAAGCTTTCTTT; CDR3 protein: CASSPRGKNTEAFF
V gene: TRBV20-1; clone size: -; J gene: TRBJ2-5; D gene: TRBD2; CDR3 DNA: TGCAGTGCAGGACGCAGGACTAGCAACCAAGAGACCCAGTACTTC; CDR3 protein: CSAGRRTSNQETQYF
V gene: TRBV7-8; clone size: many; J gene: TRBJ1-1; D gene: -; CDR3 DNA: TGTGCCAGCAGCTTGGTTACGGGGAACACTGAAGCTTTCTTT; CDR3 protein: CASSLVTGNTEAFF
V gene: TRBV11-1; clone size: -; J gene: TRBJ1-4; D gene: TRBD1; CDR3 DNA: TGTGCCAGCAGCCCTGGCGACCGGAGGGGACAGGGTAAACAAAAACTGTTTTTT; CDR3 protein: CASSPGDRRGQGKQKLFF
V gene: TRBV20-1; clone size: -; J gene: TRBJ2-7; D gene: -; CDR3 DNA: TGCAGTGCGGGAGGGACAGTTCTCTACGAGCAGTACTTC; CDR3 protein: CSAGGTVLYEQYF
V gene: TRBV10-2; clone size: many; J gene: TRBJ2-5; D gene: -; CDR3 DNA: TGTGCCAGCAGCGTACGGGGCCAAGAGACCCAGTACTTC; CDR3 protein: CASSVRGQETQYF
V gene: TRBV29-1; clone size: few; J gene: TRBJ2-2; D gene: -; CDR3 DNA: TGCAGCGTTGATGCGCGGGACACCGGGGAGCTGTTTTTT; CDR3 protein: CSVDARDTGELFF
V gene: TRBV20-1; clone size: many; J gene: TRBJ1-4; D gene: -; CDR3 DNA: TGCAGTGCTGGACTTCAGGGACTGGAAGAAAAACTGTTTTTT; CDR3 protein: CSAGLQGLEEKLFF
V gene: TRBV29-1; clone size: many; J gene: TRBJ2-3; D gene: -; CDR3 DNA: TGCAGCTCAGGGGCAGATACGCAGTATTTT; CDR3 protein: CSSGADTQYF
V gene: TRBV29-1; clone size: few; J gene: TRBJ2-7; D gene: TRBD2; CDR3 DNA: TGCAGCGTTGAAGGGGGAGGGTACGGAAGCTCAACCTACGAGCAGTACTTC; CDR3 protein: CSVEGGGYGSSTYEQYF
V gene: TRBV7-2; clone size: -; J gene: TRBJ1-4; D gene: -; CDR3 DNA: TGTGCCAGCAGCTTAGGAGCCCCGGGGGGTGCTGAAAAACTGTTTTTT; CDR3 protein: CASSLGAPGGAEKLFF
V gene: TRBV20-1; clone size: -; J gene: TRBJ2-3; D gene: TRBD2; CDR3 DNA: TGCAGTGCTAGAAGACTAGCGCCGGTCACAGATACGCAGTATTTT; CDR3 protein: CSARRLAPVTDTQYF
V gene: TRBV6-1; clone size: -; J gene: TRBJ1-1; D gene: TRBD1; CDR3 DNA: TGTGCCAGCAGGCAGGCCCGGACAGGGATGAACACTGAAGCTTTCTTT; CDR3 protein: CASRQARTGMNTEAFF
V gene: TRBV5-5; clone size: few; J gene: TRBJ2-7; D gene: TRBD2; CDR3 DNA: TGTGCCAGCAGCTTTCAAGCGGGAGACTCCTACGAGCAGTACTTC; CDR3 protein: CASSFQAGDSYEQYF
V gene: TRBV20-1; clone size: few; J gene: TRBJ2-6; D gene: -; CDR3 DNA: TGCAGTGCTAGAAGTCAGAGCTCTGGGGCCAACGTCCTGACTTTC; CDR3 protein: CSARSQSSGANVLTF
V gene: TRBV9; clone size: -; J gene: TRBJ2-3; D gene: -; CDR3 DNA: TGTGCCAGCAGGGCGGGGGCGAGCACAGATACGCAGTATTTT; CDR3 protein: CASRAGASTDTQYF
V gene: TRBV4-3; clone size: many; J gene: TRBJ2-1; D gene: -; CDR3 DNA: TGCGCCAGCAGCCAGATGCAGGGGCCACTCTCCTACAATGAGCAGTTCTTC; CDR3 protein: CASSQMQGPLSYNEQFF
V gene: TRBV20-1; clone size: many; J gene: TRBJ1-1; D gene: TRBD1; CDR3 DNA: TGCAGTGCACTCGCGATGACAGGGTTCACTGAAGCTTTCTTT; CDR3 protein: CSALAMTGFTEAFF
V gene: TRBV20-1; clone size: -; J gene: TRBJ2-1; D gene: -; CDR3 DNA: TGCAGTGCCACGAGGTGGGCTCACAATGAGCAGTTCTTC; CDR3 protein: CSATRWAHNEQFF
V gene: TRBV20-1; clone size: few; J gene: TRBJ2-7; D gene: TRBD1; CDR3 DNA: TGCAGTGCTCCCCGCCCCAGGGGGTTCTCCTACGAGCAGTACTTC; CDR3 protein: CSAPRPRGFSYEQYF
V gene: TRBV7-3; clone size: -; J gene: TRBJ1-1; D gene: TRBD1; CDR3 DNA: TGTGCCAGCAGCTTAAGGGCAGGGGGCATGAACACTGAAGCTTTCTTT; CDR3 protein: CASSLRAGGMNTEAFF